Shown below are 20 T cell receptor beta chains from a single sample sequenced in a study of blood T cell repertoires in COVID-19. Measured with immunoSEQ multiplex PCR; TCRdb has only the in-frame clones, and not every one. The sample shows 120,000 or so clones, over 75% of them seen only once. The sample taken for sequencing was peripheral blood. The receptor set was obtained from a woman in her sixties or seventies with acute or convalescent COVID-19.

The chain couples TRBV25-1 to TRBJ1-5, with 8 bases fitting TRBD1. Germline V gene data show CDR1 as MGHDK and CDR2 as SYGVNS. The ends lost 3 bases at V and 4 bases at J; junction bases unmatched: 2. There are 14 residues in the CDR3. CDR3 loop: CASSDYRGNQPQHF. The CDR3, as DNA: TGTGCCAGCAGTGACTACAGGGGGAATCAGCCCCAGCATTTT.

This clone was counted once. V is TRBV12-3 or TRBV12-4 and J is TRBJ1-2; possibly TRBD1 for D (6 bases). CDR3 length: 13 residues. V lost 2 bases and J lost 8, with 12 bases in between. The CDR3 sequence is CASSLMGARGYTF. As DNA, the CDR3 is TGTGCCAGCAGTTTAATGGGGGCGCGAGGCTACACCTTC.

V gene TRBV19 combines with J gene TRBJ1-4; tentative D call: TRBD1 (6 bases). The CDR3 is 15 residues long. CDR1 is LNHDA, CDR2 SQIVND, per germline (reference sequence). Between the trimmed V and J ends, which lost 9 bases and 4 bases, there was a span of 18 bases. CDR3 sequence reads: CASSPGTSDNEKLFF. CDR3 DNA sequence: TGTGCCAGCAGCCCGGGGACATCTGATAATGAAAAACTGTTTTTT.

As DNA, the CDR3 is TGCGCCAGCAGCCCCGAGGGACAGATCACCGGGGAGCTGTTTTTT. Its translation is CASSPEGQITGELFF. This chain connects TRBV5-1 to TRBJ2-2; 7 bases map to TRBD1. The germline V gene encodes CDR1 SGHRS and CDR2 YFSETQ. This CDR3 contains 15 residues. V was pared by 4 bases and J by 4 bases, with 7 bases of the junction left unmatched.

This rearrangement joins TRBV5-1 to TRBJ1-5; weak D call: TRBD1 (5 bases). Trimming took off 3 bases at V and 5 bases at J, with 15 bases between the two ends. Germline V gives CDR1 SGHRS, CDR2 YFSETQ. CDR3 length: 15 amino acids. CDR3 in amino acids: CASSWGTSRDQPQHF. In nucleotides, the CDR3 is TGCGCCAGCAGCTGGGGGACTTCCCGGGATCAGCCCCAGCATTTT.

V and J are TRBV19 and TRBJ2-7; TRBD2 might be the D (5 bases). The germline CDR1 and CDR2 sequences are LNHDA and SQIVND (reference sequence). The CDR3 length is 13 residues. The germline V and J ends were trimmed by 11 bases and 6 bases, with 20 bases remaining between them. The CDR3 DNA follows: TGTGCCTCCGGGGAAGTCTACAGCGGCGAGCAGTACTTC. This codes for CASGEVYSGEQYF. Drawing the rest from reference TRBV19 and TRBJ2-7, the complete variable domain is DGGITQSPKYLFRKEGQNVTLSCEQNLNHDAMYWYRQDPGQGLRLIYYSQIVNDFQKGDIAEGYSVSREKKESFPLTVTSAQKNPTAFYLCASGEVYSGEQYFGPGTRLTVT.

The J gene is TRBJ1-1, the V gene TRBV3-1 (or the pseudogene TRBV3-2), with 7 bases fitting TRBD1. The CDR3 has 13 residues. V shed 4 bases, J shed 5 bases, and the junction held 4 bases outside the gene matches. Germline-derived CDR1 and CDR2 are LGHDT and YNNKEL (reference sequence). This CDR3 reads CASSPLTGTEAFF. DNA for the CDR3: TGTGCCAGCAGCCCTTTGACAGGGACTGAAGCTTTCTTT.

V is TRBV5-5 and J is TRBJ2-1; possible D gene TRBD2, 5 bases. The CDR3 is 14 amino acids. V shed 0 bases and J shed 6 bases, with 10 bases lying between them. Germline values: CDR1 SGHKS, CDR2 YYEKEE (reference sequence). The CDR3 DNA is TGTGCCAGCAGCTTGGACGGCGCGGGCAATGAGCAGTTCTTC. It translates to CASSLDGAGNEQFF.

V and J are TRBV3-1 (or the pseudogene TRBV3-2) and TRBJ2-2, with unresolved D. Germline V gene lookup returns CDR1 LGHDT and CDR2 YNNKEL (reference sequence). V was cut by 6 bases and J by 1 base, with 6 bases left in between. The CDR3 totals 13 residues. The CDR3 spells CASRFRNTGELFF. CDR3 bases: TGTGCCAGCAGATTCAGGAACACCGGGGAGCTGTTTTTT.

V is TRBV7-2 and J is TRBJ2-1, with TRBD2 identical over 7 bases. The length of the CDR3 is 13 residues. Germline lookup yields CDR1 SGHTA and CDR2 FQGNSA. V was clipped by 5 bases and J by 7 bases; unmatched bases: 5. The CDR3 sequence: CASSTTAGNEQFF. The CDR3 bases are TGTGCCAGCAGCACAACAGCGGGGAATGAGCAGTTCTTC.

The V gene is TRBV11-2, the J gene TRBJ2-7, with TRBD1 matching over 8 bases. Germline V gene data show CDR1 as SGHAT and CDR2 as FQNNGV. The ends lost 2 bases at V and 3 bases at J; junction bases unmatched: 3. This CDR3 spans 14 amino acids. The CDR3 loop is CASSLTTGGYEQYF. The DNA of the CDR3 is TGTGCCAGCAGCTTAACTACAGGGGGCTACGAGCAGTACTTC. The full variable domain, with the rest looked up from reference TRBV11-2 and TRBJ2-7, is EAGVAQSPRYKIIEKRQSVAFWCNPISGHATLYWYQQILGQGPKLLIQFQNNGVVDDSQLPKDRFSAERLKGVDSTLKIQPAKLEDSAVYLCASSLTTGGYEQYFGPGTRLTVT.

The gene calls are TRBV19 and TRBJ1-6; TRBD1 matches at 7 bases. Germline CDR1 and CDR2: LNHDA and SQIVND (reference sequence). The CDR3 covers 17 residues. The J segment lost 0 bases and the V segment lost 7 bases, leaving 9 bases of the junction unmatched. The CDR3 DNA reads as TGTGCCAGTAACAGGGGTGGCGTGGGCTCCTATAATTCACCCCTCCACTTT. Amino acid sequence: CASNRGGVGSYNSPLHF.

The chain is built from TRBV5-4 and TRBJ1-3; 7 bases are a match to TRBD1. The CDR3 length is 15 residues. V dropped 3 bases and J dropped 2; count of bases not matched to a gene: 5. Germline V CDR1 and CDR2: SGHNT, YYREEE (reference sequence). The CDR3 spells CASSWGDSTGNTIYF. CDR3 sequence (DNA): TGTGCCAGCAGCTGGGGGGACAGTACTGGAAACACCATATATTTT.

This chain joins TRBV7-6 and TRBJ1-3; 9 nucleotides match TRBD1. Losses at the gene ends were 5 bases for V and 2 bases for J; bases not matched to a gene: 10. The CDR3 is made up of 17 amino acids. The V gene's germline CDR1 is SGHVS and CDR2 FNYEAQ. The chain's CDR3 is CASSPGQGYEAGNTIYF. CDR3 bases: TGTGCCAGCAGCCCGGGACAGGGTTATGAAGCTGGAAACACCATATATTTT. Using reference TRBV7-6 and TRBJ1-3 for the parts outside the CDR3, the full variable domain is GAGVSQSPRYKVTKRGQDVALRCDPISGHVSLYWYRQALGQGPEFLTYFNYEAQQDKSGLPNDRFSAERPEGSISTLTIQRTEQRDSAMYRCASSPGQGYEAGNTIYFGEGSWLTVV.

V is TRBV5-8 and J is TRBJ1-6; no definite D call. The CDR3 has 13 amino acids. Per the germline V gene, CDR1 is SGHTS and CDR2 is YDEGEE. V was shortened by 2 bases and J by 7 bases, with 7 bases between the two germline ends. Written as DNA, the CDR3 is TGTGCCAGCAGCTTCGGACTGAATTCACCCCTCCACTTT. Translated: CASSFGLNSPLHF.

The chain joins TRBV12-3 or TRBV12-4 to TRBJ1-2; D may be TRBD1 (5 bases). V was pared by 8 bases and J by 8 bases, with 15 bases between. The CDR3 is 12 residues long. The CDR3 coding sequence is TGTGCCAGCTCGGACACGGCTCAAGGCTACACCTTC. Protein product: CASSDTAQGYTF.

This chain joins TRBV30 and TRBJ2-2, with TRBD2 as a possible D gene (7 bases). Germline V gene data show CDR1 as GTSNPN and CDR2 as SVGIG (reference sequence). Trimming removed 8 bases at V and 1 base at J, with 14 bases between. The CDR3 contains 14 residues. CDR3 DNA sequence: TGTGCCGAAGGCGGGGGCCGGAACACCGGGGAGCTGTTTTTT. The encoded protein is CAEGGGRNTGELFF.

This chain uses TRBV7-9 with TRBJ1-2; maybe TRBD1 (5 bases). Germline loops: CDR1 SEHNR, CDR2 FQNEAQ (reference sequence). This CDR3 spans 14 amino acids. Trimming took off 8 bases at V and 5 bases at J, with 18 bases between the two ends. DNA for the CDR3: TGTGCCAGCGTATGGGGGAGGGTGCCTTATGGCTACACCTTC. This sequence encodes CASVWGRVPYGYTF.

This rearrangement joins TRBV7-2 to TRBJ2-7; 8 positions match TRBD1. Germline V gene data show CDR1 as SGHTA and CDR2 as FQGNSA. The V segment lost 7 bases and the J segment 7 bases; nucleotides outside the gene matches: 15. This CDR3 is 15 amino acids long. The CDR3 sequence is CASKRDRGLVSEQYF. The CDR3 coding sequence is TGTGCCAGCAAACGAGACAGGGGATTAGTGAGTGAGCAGTACTTC. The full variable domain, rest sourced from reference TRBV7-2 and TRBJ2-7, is GAGVSQSPSNKVTEKGKDVELRCDPISGHTALYWYRQSLGQGLEFLIYFQGNSAPDKSGLPSDRFSAERTGGSVSTLTIQRTQQEDSAVYLCASKRDRGLVSEQYFGPGTRLTVT.

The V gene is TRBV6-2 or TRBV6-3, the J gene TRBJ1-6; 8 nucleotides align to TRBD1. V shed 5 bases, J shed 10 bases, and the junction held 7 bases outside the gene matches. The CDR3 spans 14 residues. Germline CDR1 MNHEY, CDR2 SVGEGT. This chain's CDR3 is CASSLRDRNSPLHF. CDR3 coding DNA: TGTGCCAGCAGTCTCCGGGACAGGAACTCACCCCTCCACTTT.